The entry that follows covers one TCR beta chain sequence. These data belong to a study of cytomegalovirus exposure and HLA in healthy donors. PCR used 60 Vbeta primers and 13 Jbeta primers. The data were produced by immunoSEQ multiplex PCR, yet TCRdb's version contains in-frame clones alone and is incomplete. This table lists over 55,000 clones. The sequence derives from a boy younger than 18 in good health and CMV-seronegative. Sequenced material: PBMCs.

The CDR3 nucleotides read TGCGCCAGCAGTTTTATTACGGGACTCCAGAGAGATACGCAGTATTTT. Encoded protein: CASSFITGLQRDTQYF. The chain combines TRBV5-1 with TRBJ2-3, with D possibly TRBD2 on 6 matching bases. Germline V gene sequence: CDR1 SGHRS, CDR2 YFSETQ. The CDR3 extends over 16 amino acids. The germline V and J ends were trimmed by 5 bases and 5 bases, with 21 bases remaining between them.